The 20 T cell receptor beta chains below come from one sample, sequenced in a study of T-cell memory formation after mild COVID-19. TCRdb independently ran MiXCR on the 5' RACE reads; one entry per CDR3 protein. In the table there are approximately 300,000 distinct CDR3 sequences, about 15% of which are singletons. Sequenced material: PBMCs or a T cell subset sorted from them (not recorded which). The receptors were sampled from a man between 18 and 35 years old who had mild COVID-19 (a few samples of this study predate the infection). Cell type and time point are not known.

Note on this clonotype: A much larger clone differs by one base, so this may be a read error. The genes are TRBV9 and TRBJ2-3; no firm D call. CDR3 size: 12 residues. Trimming took off 3 bases at V and 5 bases at J, with 7 bases between the two ends. Germline assignment: CDR1 SGDLS and CDR2 YYNGEE. The CDR3 loop is CASSATGDTQYF. The CDR3 DNA reads TGTGCCAGCAGCGCGACCGGAGATACGCAGTATTTT.

This clonotype was detected a few times. This CDR3 reads CAISGQGATGELFF. In nucleotides, the CDR3 is TGTGCCATCAGTGGGCAGGGGGCGACCGGGGAGCTGTTTTTT. The chain has TRBV10-3 and TRBJ2-2, with 8 bases identical to TRBD1. Germline V CDR1 and CDR2: ENHRY, SYGVKD. The V and J ends lost 4 bases and 5 bases, in that order; junction bases with no gene match: 3. The CDR3 consists of 14 residues.

V and J are TRBV28 and TRBJ2-7, with a tentative D call TRBD1 (6 bases). V was clipped by 4 bases and J by 6 bases, with 13 bases between them. The CDR3 contains 13 residues. Germline CDR1 reads MDHEN; CDR2 reads SYDVKM. The CDR3 DNA reads TGTGCCAGCAGTTCCAGGGGATCCCTCGAGCAGTACGTC. This translates into CASSSRGSLEQYV.

This clonotype was seen a handful of times. This chain joins TRBV7-9 and TRBJ1-1; D gene ambiguous. Trimming took 4 bases from V and 5 from J, leaving 8 bases between them. Germline V lookup: CDR1 SEHNR, CDR2 FQNEAQ (reference sequence). The CDR3 consists of 12 residues. The CDR3 bases are TGTGCCAGCAGCTCGAGATGGACTGAAGCTTTCTTT. Protein: CASSSRWTEAFF.

A few counts support this clonotype. The chain joins TRBV7-9 to TRBJ2-7, with no clear D. V was trimmed by 5 bases and J by 6 bases, leaving 11 bases between them. Germline V gene data show CDR1 as SEHNR and CDR2 as FQNEAQ (reference sequence). The CDR3 sequence is 12 residues long. The chain's CDR3 is CASSQRHGEQYV. CDR3 sequence (DNA): TGTGCCAGCAGCCAAAGACATGGCGAGCAGTACGTC.

CDR3 sequence reads: CASSQDFQGYEQYF. In nucleotides, the CDR3 is TGCGCCAGCAGCCAAGATTTCCAGGGCTACGAGCAGTACTTC. This sequence joins TRBV4-1 and TRBJ2-7; possible D gene TRBD1, 5 bases. The germline gives CDR1 MGHRA, CDR2 YSYEKL. V gave up 0 bases and J gave up 3 bases, with 9 bases separating them. This CDR3 contains 14 residues.

This clonotype was recorded many times. The chain carries TRBV12-3 or TRBV12-4 and TRBJ2-7; D gene unclear. The CDR3 extends over 16 amino acids. The V and J ends lost 4 bases and 1 base respectively, with 17 bases between them. The CDR3 sequence is CASSSPHIDGSYEQYF. The DNA of the CDR3 is TGTGCCAGCAGTTCGCCCCACATCGATGGATCCTACGAGCAGTACTTC.

The table lists this clonotype with a few counts. The chain employs TRBV4-3 and TRBJ2-3; D unclear. V lost 3 bases and J 2 bases, leaving 9 bases between the germline ends. Germline V gives CDR1 LGHNA, CDR2 YSLEER. CDR3 length equals 14 residues. The CDR3 DNA follows: TGCGCCAGCAGCCACCCGGGTCACACAGATACGCAGTATTTT. Translating gives CASSHPGHTDTQYF.

CDR3 nucleotide sequence: TGTGCCAGCAGCTTAACCGTAAGCGGCCCCAATGAGCAGTTCTTC. Its translation: CASSLTVSGPNEQFF. The chain combines TRBV7-3 with TRBJ2-1; D is perhaps TRBD2 (5 bases). CDR1 is SGHTA, CDR2 FQGTGA, per germline. The CDR3 has 15 residues. The V end was cut by 0 bases, the J end by 6 bases, with 12 bases between.

J is TRBJ1-1 and V is TRBV18; 7 bases map to TRBD1. V dropped 6 bases and J dropped 0; count of bases not matched to a gene: 10. Per the germline V gene, CDR1 is KGHSH and CDR2 is LQKENI. The CDR3 length is 16 residues. In DNA, the CDR3 is TGTGCCAGCTCCCAACCAGGAGGGGGCTTGAACACTGAAGCTTTCTTT. This sequence encodes CASSQPGGGLNTEAFF.

This clonotype was observed at least ten times. The gene calls are TRBV7-2 and TRBJ2-3; D gene ambiguous. Germline CDR1 is SGHTA and CDR2 is FQGNSA. V lost 6 bases to trimming and J lost 5 bases, with 12 bases between them. CDR3 length: 13 residues. CDR3 sequence (DNA): TGTGCCAGCAGTCCCACTCAGTTAGATACGCAGTATTTT. Amino acids: CASSPTQLDTQYF. Using reference TRBV7-2 and TRBJ2-3 for the parts outside the CDR3, the full variable domain is GAGVSQSPSNKVTEKGKDVELRCDPISGHTALYWYRQSLGQGLEFLIYFQGNSAPDKSGLPSDRFSAERTGGSVSTLTIQRTQQEDSAVYLCASSPTQLDTQYFGPGTRLTVL.

The J gene is TRBJ1-1, the V gene TRBV7-2; D might be TRBD1 (5 bases). Germline lookup yields CDR1 SGHTA and CDR2 FQGNSA. V was trimmed by 3 bases and J by 1 base, leaving 12 bases between them. This CDR3 has 15 amino acids. CDR3 protein: CASSLHLGGNTEAFF. Written as DNA, the CDR3 is TGTGCCAGCAGCTTGCATTTGGGGGGGAACACTGAAGCTTTCTTT.

The sample holds many counts of this clonotype. This chain joins TRBV24-1 and TRBJ2-5; no firm D call. Germline CDR1 reads KGHDR; CDR2 reads SFDVKD. Trimming removed 1 base at V and 5 bases at J, with 16 bases between. The CDR3 is 16 amino acids. The CDR3 sequence is CATSDFPSPHRETQYF. Written as DNA, the CDR3 is TGTGCCACCAGTGATTTCCCAAGCCCCCATCGGGAGACCCAGTACTTC.

This clonotype appeared a few times. This chain joins TRBV7-7 and TRBJ2-7, with D perhaps TRBD1 (6 bases). Germline CDR1 is SSHAT and CDR2 is FNYEAQ (reference sequence). This CDR3 contains 13 residues. The V and J ends lost 5 bases and 4 bases respectively, with 12 bases between them. The CDR3 DNA sequence: TGTGCCAGCAGCCAGGGGACCACATACGAGCAGTACTTC. This translates into CASSQGTTYEQYF.

This clonotype has just a few counts. V gene TRBV20-1 combines with J gene TRBJ1-1; tentatively, D is TRBD1 (5 bases). Germline V gives CDR1 DFQATT, CDR2 SNEGSKA (reference sequence). The CDR3 sequence is 13 residues long. V was clipped by 3 bases and J by 1 base, with 9 bases between them. CDR3 DNA: TGCAGTGCTAGGGGACCGGGGAACACTGAAGCTTTCTTT. Translation gives CSARGPGNTEAFF.

This clonotype was picked up a small number of times. This rearrangement joins TRBV9 to TRBJ2-7; tentative D call: TRBD2 (6 bases). Germline V gene sequence: CDR1 SGDLS, CDR2 YYNGEE. There are 14 residues in the CDR3. With 2 bases removed from V and 2 bases from J, the gap between germline ends came to 11 bases. This CDR3 is CASSVGGVTYEQYF. DNA of the CDR3: TGTGCCAGCAGCGTCGGAGGGGTTACCTACGAGCAGTACTTC.

This clonotype was seen many times. This chain joins TRBV10-3 and TRBJ2-5, with D hard to call. Trimming pared 7 bases from V and 1 base from J, leaving 10 bases between. The germline gives CDR1 ENHRY, CDR2 SYGVKD. This CDR3 has 13 amino acids. The CDR3 DNA reads TGTGCCATCAAGCTAGAACCCCAAGAGACCCAGTACTTC. Its translation is CAIKLEPQETQYF.

This clonotype turned up a few times. The chain carries TRBV7-7 and TRBJ2-1, with D maybe TRBD1 (6 bases). V lost 0 bases, J lost 7 bases, and 7 bases lay in between. Germline V CDR1 and CDR2: SSHAT, FNYEAQ (reference sequence). CDR3 length equals 13 residues. Written as DNA, the CDR3 is TGTGCCAGCAGCTTAGCCCAGGGGAATGAGCAGTTCTTC. Protein sequence: CASSLAQGNEQFF.

This clonotype was observed many times. CDR3 sequence (DNA): TGTGCCAGCAGCTTACGCCACAAGGACTCTGGAAACACCATATATTTT. It yields the protein CASSLRHKDSGNTIYF. This chain uses TRBV7-9 with TRBJ1-3; D remains ambiguous. Germline CDR1 SEHNR, CDR2 FQNEAQ (reference sequence). V dropped 2 bases and J dropped 0 bases, with 11 bases sitting between them. The CDR3 runs 16 residues.

V gene TRBV5-6 combines with J gene TRBJ1-1; D not certain. Germline CDR1 reads SGHDT; CDR2 reads YYEEEE. The CDR3 is 15 residues long. V was clipped by 1 base and J by 3 bases, with 13 bases between them. Written as DNA, the CDR3 is TGTGCCAGCAGCTTGCGGGAGCTTCGGGACACTGAAGCTTTCTTT. Its translation is CASSLRELRDTEAFF.